This T cell receptor (beta chain) was identified during a study of PD-1 blockade in classical Hodgkin lymphoma (dated by TCRdb to the early 2020s). Broadly, across the study: Nivolumab dosing was 3 mg/kg intravenously every 2 weeks, continuing until either disease progression or unacceptable toxicity. The study used CyTOF and TCR beta sequencing to define a peripheral blood immune signature of response to PD-1 blockade in classical Hodgkin lymphoma. General study outcomes and caveats: Baseline TCR diversity was reported to be lower in newly diagnosed patients than in healthy donors, and even lower in relapsed/refractory patients. By C4D1, a significant rise was seen in CD4+ TCR diversity but not in CD8+ TCR diversity (p=0.0027 vs p=0.16), and the rise was most apparent among complete responders (p=0.02). Trial patients achieving complete response had baseline diversity similar to newly diagnosed patients, whereas partial responders and progressors had significantly lower diversity. The study covered only a single clinical trial cohort, and the causes of the repertoire differences, possibly disease activity or prior therapy, were still not defined. Lower diversity was seen in patients whose nivolumab began less than 1 year after ASCT, and these patients were left out of later analyses so that immune reconstitution would not confound the results.

Genomic DNA was extracted with the Qiagen DNeasy kit from unsorted PBMCs and from negatively selected CD4+ and CD8+ fractions. Using primers that anneal to V and J segments, immunoSEQ multiplex PCR amplified the TCR beta CDR3 regions. A synthetic immune receptor repertoire was used to minimize amplification bias, and any remaining bias was removed computationally after sequencing. Per the original workflow: Repertoire diversity was quantified as the Shannon entropy index using custom Python scripts. Unsorted, CD4+ and CD8+ repertoires were examined separately, except in combined analyses, for which CD4+ and CD8+ sequences were merged in silico. A clone counted as expanded when the clone's frequency after treatment rose at least 2-fold relative to C1D1, and clones undetected at baseline were given a pseudocount of 0.5. Clones with 0 or 1 copy at C1D1 were defined as singleton clones, while clones with 2 or more copies were defined as non-singleton clones. Clones expanded in unsorted samples were assigned a CD4+, CD8+ or unknown annotation through matching of protein sequences in sorted samples from the same patient. Wilcoxon tests were applied to paired samples to test diversity changes from C1D1 to C4D1. What TCRdb holds here is the immuneACCESS table cut down to in-frame rearrangements. Part of the clones is not present; checked against another copy, under half of the missing clones reflect an unresolved V gene, and the others are unexplained. V, J and clone size reflect that table, while D and trimming were determined from the DNA. The sample table holds 40,000 to 50,000 clones, of which about two thirds were seen once. The ten biggest clones cover about 2.6% of the sample.

The time point label on this specimen signifies: cycle 4 day 1 (C4D1), after about 6 weeks of nivolumab. Relapse after autologous stem cell transplantation had occurred in all trial patients, and cohorts A, B and C were distinguished by prior brentuximab vedotin exposure. The trial cohort included 50 to 70 patients with relapsed/refractory classical Hodgkin lymphoma, and each patient had a best overall response of complete response, partial response or progressive disease. Trial patients were treated with single-agent nivolumab in the multi-cohort phase II CheckMate 205 trial. An independent review committee assessed best overall response by applying the 2007 International Working Group response criteria. Trial PBMCs were collected just before the start of nivolumab (C1D1) and during therapy at cycle 2 day 1 and cycle 4 day 1. Peripheral blood was collected in 8 mL Vacutainer Cell Preparation Tubes, from which PBMCs were isolated by centrifugation and then cryopreserved.

At the junction V is shortened by 2 bases and J by 4 bases; bases outside the gene matches: 5. The germline V gene gives CDR1 as SGHTA and CDR2 as FQGNSA. The CDR3 goes from the cysteine to the phenylalanine over 15 residues. The sequence is cut down to CDR3 DNA, 45 bases in frame from base 1. In the case of this clone: Its cognate antigen has yet to be identified. Per-nucleotide qualities are absent, and no much larger clonotype sits a single base away. This specimen includes other DNA sequences encoding the same CDR3.

Recombination joined TRBV7-2 with TRBJ2-7; a stretch of 10 junction bases matches TRBD2. Sequenced material: peripheral blood mononuclear cells (PBMCs), taken before the fourth cycle of nivolumab. The sequence derives from a human donor with classical Hodgkin lymphoma. The CDR3 sequence is CASSLSGGAGYEQYF. In nucleotide form, the sequence is TGTGCCAGCAGCTTAAGCGGGGGGGCTGGTTACGAGCAGTACTTC. Outside the CDR3, residues come from the reference TRBV7-2 and TRBJ2-7 proteins, so the full variable domain is: GAGVSQSPSNKVTEKGKDVELRCDPISGHTALYWYRQSLGQGLEFLIYFQGNSAPDKSGLPSDRFSAERTGGSVSTLTIQRTQQEDSAVYLCASSLSGGAGYEQYFGPGTRLTVT.